The 14 T cell receptor beta chains reported below all come from one sample, sequenced in a study of regulatory T cells in long-lasting Graves disease. The sample's time point: persistent/refractory GD, antithyroid drugs over 5 years with positive TRAb. The TCR library was made from RNA that had been extracted from PBMCs in TRIzol. Library construction for TCR beta used iRepertoire HTBI primers and Arm-PCR of CDR3 regions. TCRdb redid the calling of the multiplex PCR reads with MiXCR, one entry per CDR3 protein. The data contain hundreds of thousands of distinct CDR3 sequences, around a fifth of them seen just once; the ten biggest clones take up more than 6%. The sample was peripheral blood mononuclear cells (PBMCs), taken when the disease was refractory, from a patient treated with antithyroid drugs. The receptors come from a female donor with Graves disease.

The V and J genes are TRBV6-1 and TRBJ2-2, with TRBD2 identical over 7 bases. Germline trimming cut 10 bases from V and 4 bases from J; bases unmatched to any gene: 18. Germline CDR1 MNHNS, CDR2 SASEGT. This CDR3 is built from 17 residues. The CDR3 loop reads CATRTPKGAGRTGELFF. The CDR3 coding sequence is TGTGCCACCCGAACCCCTAAGGGAGCGGGGCGCACCGGGGAGCTGTTTTTT.

This clonotype has only one observation. The junction departs from the called germline gene at one end, perhaps through a read error. This chain links TRBV28 with TRBJ2-7; 7 nucleotides agree with TRBD1. CDR3 length: 14 amino acids. Germline loops: CDR1 MDHEN, CDR2 SYDVKM. CDR3 protein: CASSLSPTLTGQNF. As DNA, the CDR3 is TGTGCCAGCAGTTTATCCCCGACTTTGACAGGGCAGAACTTC. The full variable domain, with the rest looked up from reference TRBV28 and TRBJ2-7, is DVKVTQSSRYLVKRTGEKVFLECVQDMDHENMFWYRQDPGLGLRLIYFSYDVKMKEKGDIPEGYSVSREKKERFSLILESASTNQTSMYLCASSLSPTLTGQNFGPGTRLTVT.

This clonotype was observed many times. The gene calls are TRBV24-1 and TRBJ2-5; D possibly corresponds to TRBD2 (5 bases). Trimming removed 3 bases at V and 1 base at J, with 11 bases between. This CDR3 is built from 15 residues. Germline CDR1 KGHDR, CDR2 SFDVKD. The CDR3 reads CATSDGLGVQETQYF. CDR3 nucleotide sequence: TGTGCCACCAGTGATGGACTCGGAGTCCAAGAGACCCAGTACTTC.

The chain carries TRBV28 and TRBJ2-2, with 8 bases that match TRBD1. Germline trimming cut 5 bases from V and 5 bases from J; bases unmatched to any gene: 10. Germline lookup yields CDR1 MDHEN and CDR2 SYDVKM. CDR3 length equals 16 residues. CDR3 nucleotides: TGTGCCAGCAGTCCTGTAGGACAGGGCCTTACCGGGGAGCTGTTTTTT. It encodes CASSPVGQGLTGELFF.

The genes are TRBV18 and TRBJ2-5; 7 bases map to TRBD2. Germline loops: CDR1 KGHSH, CDR2 LQKENI. The CDR3 has 14 residues. Trimming took 5 bases from V and 5 from J; bases not matched to a gene: 8. The CDR3 loop is CASSISGEVETQYF. The DNA of the CDR3 is TGTGCCAGCTCAATCAGCGGGGAGGTTGAGACCCAGTACTTC. Filled out from reference TRBV18 and TRBJ2-5, the complete variable domain reads NAGVMQNPRHLVRRRGQEARLRCSPMKGHSHVYWYRQLPEEGLKFMVYLQKENIIDESGMPKERFSAEFPKEGPSILRIQQVVRGDSAAYFCASSISGEVETQYFGPGTRLLVL.

The gene calls are TRBV2 and TRBJ1-5; D remains ambiguous. The germline V gene has CDR1 SNHLY and CDR2 FYNNEI. CDR3 size: 13 residues. V was trimmed by 0 bases and J by 6 bases, leaving 6 bases between them. The CDR3 is CASSEAQIQPQHF. The DNA of the CDR3 is TGTGCCAGCAGTGAAGCCCAGATTCAGCCCCAGCATTTT.

This clonotype occurred many times. The chain uses TRBV12-3 or TRBV12-4 and TRBJ2-2; 9 positions match TRBD1. The J segment lost 0 bases and the V segment lost 3 bases, leaving 2 bases of the junction unmatched. There are 16 residues in the CDR3. The CDR3 loop is CASSFGQGSNTGELFF. The CDR3 DNA sequence: TGTGCCAGCAGTTTTGGACAGGGGTCGAACACCGGGGAGCTGTTTTTT.

Ten or more counts support this clonotype. The chain recombines TRBV20-1 with TRBJ2-5, with 9 positions matching TRBD1. V lost 5 bases, J lost 4 bases, and 5 bases stayed unmatched. Germline assignment: CDR1 DFQATT and CDR2 SNEGSKA (reference sequence). The CDR3 runs to 13 residues. The CDR3 DNA reads TGCAGTGCTGGGGACAGGGTGGTAGAGACCCAGTACTTC. Translation: CSAGDRVVETQYF.

V gene TRBV18 combines with J gene TRBJ1-5, with D perhaps TRBD1 (5 bases). From germline, CDR1 is KGHSH and CDR2 LQKENI. This CDR3 spans 16 amino acids. Trimming cost V 6 bases and J 0 bases, with 15 bases left between them. CDR3 protein: CASSPWGVGSNQPQHF. CDR3 DNA sequence: TGTGCCAGCTCCCCCTGGGGGGTAGGTAGCAATCAGCCCCAGCATTTT.

There are a few counts of this clonotype. The gene calls are TRBV20-1 and TRBJ1-2, with D possibly matching TRBD1 (5 bases). V gave up 0 bases and J gave up 5 bases, with 13 bases separating them. This CDR3 spans 14 amino acids. The germline V gene has CDR1 DFQATT and CDR2 SNEGSKA (reference sequence). The CDR3 here is CSARDGGGWYGYTF. For the CDR3, the DNA is TGCAGTGCTAGAGATGGCGGGGGATGGTATGGCTACACCTTC.

Many counts were recorded for this clonotype. The J gene is TRBJ1-1, the V gene TRBV11-2; D not resolved. Trimming cost V 2 bases and J 7 bases, with 11 bases left between them. This CDR3 spans 13 amino acids. CDR1 is SGHAT and CDR2 is FQNNGV in the germline V gene. CDR3 amino acids: CASSLNRAGEAFF. The CDR3 region has the DNA TGTGCCAGCAGCTTAAACCGGGCAGGTGAAGCTTTCTTT.

V usage is TRBV12-3 or TRBV12-4 and J usage is TRBJ1-6; 10 nucleotides align to TRBD1. The junction had 8 bases not matched to a gene; V was cut back by 3 bases and J by 9 bases. The length of the CDR3 is 16 residues. CDR3 loop: CASSLDRGRLGSPLHF. CDR3 nucleotide sequence: TGTGCCAGCAGTTTGGACAGGGGGAGATTGGGTTCACCCCTCCACTTT.

The table lists this clonotype with many counts. The chain combines TRBV6-5 with TRBJ1-2, with D unclear. The CDR3 is made up of 14 amino acids. V lost 2 bases and J 2 bases, leaving 9 bases between the germline ends. Germline values: CDR1 MNHEY, CDR2 SVGAGI. The CDR3 DNA reads as TGTGCCAGCAGTTACGGCGGGGTAAACTATGGCTACACCTTC. Its protein is CASSYGGVNYGYTF.

V and J are TRBV3-1 and TRBJ1-2; 9 bases map to TRBD1. Looked up from germline, CDR1 is LGHDT and CDR2 is YNNKEL (reference sequence). CDR3 length: 15 residues. With 1 base clipped from V and 5 bases from J, the junction kept 5 bases outside the gene matches. CDR3 DNA: TGTGCCAGCAGCCAAGTTTACAGGGGGCGATATGGCTACACCTTC. This encodes CASSQVYRGRYGYTF.